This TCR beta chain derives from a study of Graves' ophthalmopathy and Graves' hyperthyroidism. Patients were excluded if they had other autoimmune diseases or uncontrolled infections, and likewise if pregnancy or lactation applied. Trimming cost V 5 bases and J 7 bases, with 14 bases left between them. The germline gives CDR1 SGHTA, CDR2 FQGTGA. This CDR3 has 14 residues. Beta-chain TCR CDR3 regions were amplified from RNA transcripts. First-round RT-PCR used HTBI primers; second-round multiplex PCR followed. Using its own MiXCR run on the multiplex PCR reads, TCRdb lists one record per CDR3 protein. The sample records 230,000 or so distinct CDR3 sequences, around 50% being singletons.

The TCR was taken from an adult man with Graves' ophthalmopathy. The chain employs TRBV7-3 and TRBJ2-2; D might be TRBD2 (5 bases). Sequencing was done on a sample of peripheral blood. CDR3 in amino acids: CASSPLGEGGELFF. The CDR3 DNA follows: TGTGCCAGCAGCCCCCTCGGGGAAGGCGGGGAGCTGTTTTTT. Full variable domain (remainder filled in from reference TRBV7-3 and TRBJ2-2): GAGVSQTPSNKVTEKGKYVELRCDPISGHTALYWYRQSLGQGPEFLIYFQGTGAADDSGLPNDRFFAVRPEGSVSTLKIQRTERGDSAVYLCASSPLGEGGELFFGEGSRLTVL.